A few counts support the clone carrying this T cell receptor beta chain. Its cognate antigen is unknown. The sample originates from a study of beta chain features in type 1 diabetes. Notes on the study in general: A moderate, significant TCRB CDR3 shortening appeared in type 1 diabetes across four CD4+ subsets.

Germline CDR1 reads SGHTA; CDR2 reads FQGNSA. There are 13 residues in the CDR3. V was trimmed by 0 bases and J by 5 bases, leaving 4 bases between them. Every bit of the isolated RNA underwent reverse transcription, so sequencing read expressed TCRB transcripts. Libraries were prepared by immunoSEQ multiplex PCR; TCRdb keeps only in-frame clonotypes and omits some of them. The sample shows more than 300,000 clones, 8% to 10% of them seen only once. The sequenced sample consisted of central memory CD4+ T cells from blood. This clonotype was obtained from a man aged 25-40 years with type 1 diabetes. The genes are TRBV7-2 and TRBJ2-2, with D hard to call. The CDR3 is CASSLAATGELFF. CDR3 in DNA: TGTGCCAGCAGCTTAGCGGCAACCGGGGAGCTGTTTTTT.